These 29 T cell receptor beta chains were sequenced from one sample in a study of blood T cell repertoires in COVID-19. Libraries were prepared by immunoSEQ multiplex PCR; TCRdb keeps only in-frame clonotypes and omits some of them. The sample includes 55,000 to 75,000 clones, about 80% of them seen just once. The sample taken for sequencing was peripheral blood. The receptors here all came from a man aged 60-69 years with acute or convalescent COVID-19.

The chain uses TRBV12-5 and TRBJ2-1; 8 bases are a match to TRBD2. Germline V gene sequence: CDR1 LGHNT, CDR2 FRNRAP. There are 14 residues in the CDR3. V lost 6 bases, J lost 6 bases, and 7 bases stayed unmatched. The CDR3 spells CASGKGLDFNEQFF. CDR3 nucleotides: TGTGCTAGTGGAAAGGGACTAGATTTCAATGAGCAGTTCTTC.

The gene calls are TRBV4-1 and TRBJ1-2, with D possibly TRBD1 on 5 matching bases. The CDR3 length is 15 residues. Germline V CDR1 and CDR2: MGHRA, YSYEKL. Trimming left V 0 bases short and J 2 bases short, with 10 bases between. The CDR3, as DNA: TGCGCCAGCAGCCAAGATCAGGGCCTGAACTATGGCTACACCTTC. Amino acid sequence: CASSQDQGLNYGYTF.

The chain combines TRBV19 with TRBJ2-5, with TRBD2 matching 7 bases. The CDR3 is made up of 15 amino acids. In germline, CDR1 is LNHDA, CDR2 SQIVND (reference sequence). Trimming took 6 bases from V and 7 from J; bases not matched to a gene: 14. CDR3 nucleotide sequence: TGTGCCAGTAGCCTGGCGGCTAGCGGCTCGGGGACCCAGTACTTC. Protein: CASSLAASGSGTQYF.

The J gene is TRBJ2-2, the V gene TRBV24-1; 7 bases fit TRBD1. Trimming cost V 6 bases and J 2 bases; bases outside gene matches: 5. Germline lookup yields CDR1 KGHDR and CDR2 SFDVKD. This CDR3 region has 15 residues. CDR3 sequence: CATSNYRGNTGELFF. The CDR3 DNA reads TGTGCCACCAGTAACTACAGGGGAAACACCGGGGAGCTGTTTTTT.

The chain recombines TRBV28 with TRBJ2-7; 11 positions agree with TRBD2. Per the germline V gene, CDR1 is MDHEN and CDR2 is SYDVKM. The CDR3 contains 15 residues. V lost 2 bases to trimming and J lost 3 bases; unmatched junction nucleotides: 3. DNA for the CDR3: TGTGCCAGCAGTTTAGGGGGACTAGCGGACTACGAGCAGTACTTC. It translates to CASSLGGLADYEQYF.

J is TRBJ2-1 and V is TRBV6-2 or TRBV6-3, with TRBD2 as a possible D gene (6 bases). V lost 6 bases, J lost 5 bases, and 20 bases lay in between. Germline assignment: CDR1 MNHEY and CDR2 SVGEGT. This CDR3 comprises 16 residues. The CDR3 loop reads CASSRRGGPVDNEQFF. The DNA of the CDR3 is TGTGCCAGCAGCCGGAGGGGCGGACCGGTGGACAATGAGCAGTTCTTC.

The chain joins TRBV2 to TRBJ2-3; D unresolved. The CDR3 extends over 15 amino acids. V was trimmed by 0 bases and J by 5 bases, leaving 12 bases between them. Germline V gene sequence: CDR1 SNHLY, CDR2 FYNNEI. CDR3 DNA: TGTGCCAGCAGTGAAGCGCGGAAAGACGGAGATACGCAGTATTTT. It is translated as CASSEARKDGDTQYF.

This clone has a handful of counts. The gene calls are TRBV4-2 and TRBJ1-3, with TRBD1 identical over 8 bases. Germline values: CDR1 LGHNA, CDR2 YNFKEQ. The CDR3 has 16 amino acids. With V trimmed by 1 base and J by 0 bases, 2 bases remained unmatched. This CDR3 reads CASSQGQGPSGNTIYF. CDR3 nucleotides: TGTGCCAGCAGCCAAGGACAGGGGCCCTCTGGAAACACCATATATTTT.

The V and J genes are TRBV27 and TRBJ1-2, with TRBD1 identical over 7 bases. The CDR3 is 18 residues long. CDR1 and CDR2 (germline): MNHEY, SMNVEV (reference sequence). V shed 0 bases and J 3 bases; nucleotides not matched to a gene: 13. CDR3 sequence: CASSLSPTGVATYYGYTF. The CDR3 DNA reads TGTGCCAGCAGTTTATCCCCAACAGGGGTCGCGACTTACTATGGCTACACCTTC.

This clone was seen once. This sequence joins TRBV28 and TRBJ2-7, with D tentatively TRBD2 (5 bases). Germline V CDR1 and CDR2: MDHEN, SYDVKM. The CDR3 length is 13 residues. V lost 3 bases and J lost 8, with 14 bases in between. CDR3: CASSFGQDGKQYF. The DNA of the CDR3 is TGTGCCAGCAGTTTTGGCCAGGACGGGAAGCAGTACTTC.

This clone was counted only a few times. The gene calls are TRBV3-1 (or the pseudogene TRBV3-2) and TRBJ2-7, with a possible D match to TRBD1 (6 bases). This CDR3 region has 12 residues. Trimming cost V 0 bases and J 6 bases, with 6 bases left between them. Germline CDR1 and CDR2: LGHDT and YNNKEL (reference sequence). DNA of the CDR3: TGTGCCAGCAGCCAAGAGACAGGCGAGCAGTACTTC. Amino acid sequence: CASSQETGEQYF.

This clone was counted a few times. This sequence joins TRBV2 and TRBJ1-1; tentative D call: TRBD1 (5 bases). The germline gives CDR1 SNHLY, CDR2 FYNNEI. Trimming shortened V by 4 bases and J by 11 bases, and 23 bases separated the two germline ends. The CDR3 loop spans 15 amino acids. The CDR3 DNA reads TGTGCCAGCAGTGGGGGGGAGGGATCGGCTACCGCGGCTTTCTTT. It yields the protein CASSGGEGSATAAFF. The full variable domain, completed using reference TRBV2 and TRBJ1-1, is EPEVTQTPSHQVTQMGQEVILRCVPISNHLYFYWYRQILGQKVEFLVSFYNNEISEKSEIFDDQFSVERPDGSNFTLKIRSTKLEDSAMYFCASSGGEGSATAAFFGQGTRLTVV.

The DNA of the CDR3 is TGTGCCAGCAGCGTAGAACTAGCGGGAGGTTTTCAGCAGTTCTTC. Translation gives CASSVELAGGFQQFF. The chain recombines TRBV9 with TRBJ2-1; 12 nucleotides line up with TRBD2. V gave up 0 bases and J gave up 11 bases; unmatched junction bases: 6. Germline CDR1 reads SGDLS; CDR2 reads YYNGEE. The CDR3 runs to 15 residues.

This chain uses TRBV2 with TRBJ1-2; 7 bases are a match to TRBD1. V gave up 6 bases and J gave up 8 bases; unmatched junction bases: 9. The CDR3 sequence is 13 residues long. Germline V lookup: CDR1 SNHLY, CDR2 FYNNEI. As DNA, the CDR3 is TGTGCCAGCAGCGCGGGGACAGTCGCCGGCTACACCTTC. Translation: CASSAGTVAGYTF.

The CDR3: CAWTSPSGTGGGYTF. DNA of the CDR3: TGTGCCTGGACCTCTCCTTCGGGGACAGGGGGTGGCTACACCTTC. The rearrangement uses TRBV30 and TRBJ1-2, with TRBD1 matching over 11 bases. The germline V gene encodes CDR1 GTSNPN and CDR2 SVGIG (reference sequence). The CDR3 has 15 amino acids. The J segment lost 7 bases and the V segment lost 4 bases, leaving 11 bases of the junction unmatched.

The CDR3 spells CASEGGDEVPTDTQYF. As DNA, the CDR3 is TGTGCCAGCGAAGGTGGAGATGAAGTACCCACAGATACGCAGTATTTT. This sequence joins TRBV28 and TRBJ2-3, with D hard to call. Germline-derived CDR1 and CDR2 are MDHEN and SYDVKM. The CDR3 extends over 16 amino acids. Trimming took off 8 bases at V and 2 bases at J, with 20 bases between the two ends.

This clone was observed a handful of times. V gene TRBV18 combines with J gene TRBJ2-3; 9 nucleotides match TRBD1. Germline loops: CDR1 KGHSH, CDR2 LQKENI. There are 14 residues in the CDR3. V dropped 3 bases and J dropped 4; count of bases not matched to a gene: 2. This chain's CDR3 is CASSPRQGADTQYF. The CDR3 region has the DNA TGTGCCAGCTCACCCCGACAGGGGGCAGATACGCAGTATTTT.

This clone turned up a few times. This chain links TRBV4-1 with TRBJ2-1; possible D gene TRBD1, 6 bases. V dropped 1 base and J dropped 6 bases, with 19 bases sitting between them. The CDR3 extends over 17 amino acids. CDR1 is MGHRA, CDR2 YSYEKL, per germline. CDR3 DNA sequence: TGCGCCAGCAGCCAAGTGGGATGGACAGCTGGGGGCAATGAGCAGTTCTTC. This codes for CASSQVGWTAGGNEQFF.

The V gene is TRBV7-3, the J gene TRBJ2-1; D gene uncertain. This CDR3 contains 15 residues. Germline assignment: CDR1 SGHTA and CDR2 FQGTGA. V lost 1 base and J lost 5, with 12 bases in between. The CDR3 DNA follows: TGTGCCAGCAGCTTAAGTCCGAGGATAAACAATGAGCAGTTCTTC. It encodes CASSLSPRINNEQFF.

The chain joins TRBV27 to TRBJ1-5, with D perhaps TRBD1 (5 bases). CDR3 length: 16 amino acids. The ends were cut back, 5 bases at V and 7 bases at J, with 21 bases in the middle. The germline V gene encodes CDR1 MNHEY and CDR2 SMNVEV (reference sequence). The CDR3 DNA is TGTGCCAGCAGTCCCCGCGGGGCAGGGTTCTACCAGCCCCAGCATTTT. Residues: CASSPRGAGFYQPQHF.

J is TRBJ1-5 and V is TRBV15; D not certain. Germline CDR1 reads LNHNV; CDR2 reads YYDKDF (reference sequence). The CDR3 spans 15 residues. Trimming removed 0 bases at V and 4 bases at J, with 10 bases between. CDR3 sequence reads: CATSRDLGKNQPQHF. DNA for the CDR3: TGTGCCACCAGCAGAGATCTCGGGAAGAATCAGCCCCAGCATTTT.

The chain combines TRBV30 with TRBJ2-5; 9 bases agree with TRBD2. The CDR3 is 13 residues long. V trimming: 5 bases; J trimming: 4 bases; junction bases outside the gene matches: 5. Germline lookup yields CDR1 GTSNPN and CDR2 SVGIG (reference sequence). The CDR3 reads CAWGPGLAETQYF. DNA of the CDR3: TGTGCCTGGGGCCCGGGACTAGCAGAGACCCAGTACTTC. Full variable domain (missing parts from reference TRBV30 and TRBJ2-5): SQTIHQWPATLVQPVGSPLSLECTVEGTSNPNLYWYRQAAGRGLQLLFYSVGIGQISSEVPQNLSASRPQDRQFILSSKKLLLSDSGFYLCAWGPGLAETQYFGPGTRLLVL.

The chain recombines TRBV5-5 with TRBJ2-7, with D possibly being TRBD2 (6 bases). CDR3 length: 12 amino acids. Germline V gene sequence: CDR1 SGHKS, CDR2 YYEKEE (reference sequence). Trimming shortened V by 2 bases and J by 5 bases, and 8 bases separated the two germline ends. CDR3 sequence reads: CASSFLANEQYF. DNA for the CDR3: TGTGCCAGCAGCTTTCTAGCGAACGAGCAGTACTTC. Combining the CDR3 with reference TRBV5-5 and TRBJ2-7 gives the whole variable domain DAGVTQSPTHLIKTRGQQVTLRCSPISGHKSVSWYQQVLGQGPQFIFQYYEKEERGRGNFPDRFSARQFPNYSSELNVNALLLGDSALYLCASSFLANEQYFGPGTRLTVT.

The rearrangement links TRBV9 to TRBJ2-1; 8 bases match TRBD1. J was trimmed by 0 bases and V by 4 bases; bases with no gene match: 6. This CDR3 contains 16 residues. Germline lookup yields CDR1 SGDLS and CDR2 YYNGEE. CDR3 sequence (DNA): TGTGCCAGCAGCCCCCGACAGGGGACCTCCTACAATGAGCAGTTCTTC. Translation: CASSPRQGTSYNEQFF.

The chain joins TRBV6-1 to TRBJ1-1; perhaps TRBD1 as D (5 bases). The CDR3 runs to 15 residues. Germline V gene data show CDR1 as MNHNS and CDR2 as SASEGT. V was clipped by 3 bases and J by 4 bases, with 15 bases between them. CDR3 residues: CASSEVGGGGTEAFF. In DNA, the CDR3 is TGTGCCAGCAGTGAGGTGGGGGGAGGAGGCACTGAAGCTTTCTTT.

Comment on this clone: Within the sample, other DNA sequences also encode this same CDR3. V gene TRBV19 combines with J gene TRBJ1-5, with D possibly TRBD1 on 5 matching bases. From germline, CDR1 is LNHDA and CDR2 SQIVND (reference sequence). This CDR3 has 13 residues. Trimming took off 6 bases at V and 3 bases at J, with 9 bases between the two ends. The CDR3 coding sequence is TGTGCCAGTAGGGACACCCTCAATCAGCCCCAGCATTTT. It codes for CASRDTLNQPQHF. Full variable domain (outside the CDR3, taken from reference TRBV19 and TRBJ1-5): DGGITQSPKYLFRKEGQNVTLSCEQNLNHDAMYWYRQDPGQGLRLIYYSQIVNDFQKGDIAEGYSVSREKKESFPLTVTSAQKNPTAFYLCASRDTLNQPQHFGDGTRLSIL.

CDR3 in amino acids: CASSMTRPRLSYEQYF. In nucleotides, the CDR3 is TGTGCCAGCAGCATGACTAGACCTCGGCTCTCCTACGAGCAGTACTTC. The chain is built from TRBV7-9 and TRBJ2-7; a weak D match, TRBD2 (6 bases). Deletions cut 5 bases from V and 0 bases from J, with 17 bases between. There are 16 residues in the CDR3. Germline V gives CDR1 SEHNR, CDR2 FQNEAQ (reference sequence).

The V gene is TRBV28, the J gene TRBJ2-1; 8 bases agree with TRBD2. The J segment lost 4 bases and the V segment lost 6 bases, leaving 5 bases of the junction unmatched. This CDR3 contains 14 residues. CDR1 MDHEN and CDR2 SYDVKM come from the germline V gene. CDR3 loop: CASRSGSIYNEQFF. The CDR3 coding sequence is TGTGCCAGCAGAAGCGGGAGTATATACAATGAGCAGTTCTTC.

The chain couples TRBV14 to TRBJ2-1, with TRBD1 matching 10 bases. V trimming: 0 bases; J trimming: 7 bases; junction bases outside the gene matches: 3. The CDR3 consists of 15 residues. Germline values: CDR1 SGHDN, CDR2 FVKESK. The CDR3 region is CASSQDRDRGNEQFF. DNA for the CDR3: TGTGCCAGCAGCCAAGATAGGGACAGGGGTAATGAGCAGTTCTTC. Full variable domain (missing parts from reference TRBV14 and TRBJ2-1): EAGVTQFPSHSVIEKGQTVTLRCDPISGHDNLYWYRRVMGKEIKFLLHFVKESKQDESGMPNNRFLAERTGGTYSTLKVQPAELEDSGVYFCASSQDRDRGNEQFFGPGTRLTVL.